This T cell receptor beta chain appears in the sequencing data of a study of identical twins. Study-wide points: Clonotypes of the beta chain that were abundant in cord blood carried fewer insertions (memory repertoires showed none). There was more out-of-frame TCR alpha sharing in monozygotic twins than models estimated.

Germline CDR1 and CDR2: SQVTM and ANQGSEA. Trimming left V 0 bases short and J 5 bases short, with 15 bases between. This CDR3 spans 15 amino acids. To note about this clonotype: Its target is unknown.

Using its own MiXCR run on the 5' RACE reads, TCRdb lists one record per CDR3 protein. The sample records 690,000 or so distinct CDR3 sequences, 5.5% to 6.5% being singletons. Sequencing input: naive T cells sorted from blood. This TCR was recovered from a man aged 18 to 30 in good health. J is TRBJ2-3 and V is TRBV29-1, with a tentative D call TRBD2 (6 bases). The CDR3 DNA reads TGCAGCGTTGAAGAAATCTGGGGCGGGATAGATACGCAGTATTTT. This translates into CSVEEIWGGIDTQYF.